This T cell receptor beta chain was sequenced in a study of blood T cells in healthy people across ages (dated by TCRdb to the mid-2010s). Broadly, across the study: Template switching captured roughly one uniquely barcoded TCR beta cDNA molecule per two T cells in model experiments. Using the same blood draw, the study looked at two additional independent replicas of 1 million unique cDNA reads for two donors, one aged 18 to 30 and the other aged 80 or older. To avoid experimental bias, donors of different ages were spread randomly across the sequencing lanes. To track age-related changes in TCR beta repertoire diversity, the study relied on deep sequencing normalized with unique cDNA molecular identifiers. The donors were divided into four age groups: young (average roughly 15 years), middle-aged (almost 40), aged (62) and long-lived (roughly 88).

Inclusive of the bounding cysteine and phenylalanine, the CDR3 is 15 residues long. The CDR3 DNA has 45 bases and is translated from base 1. Relative to germline, V is missing 3 bases and J is missing 5 bases, with 5 bases of the junction outside any gene match. For this clonotype: Its antigen remains undetermined. Base qualities are not provided; no much larger clone lies one nucleotide away.

Libraries were made using 5' RACE. Sequencing was performed on an Illumina HiSeq 2500. A second about 7 to 11 cycle PCR used a sample-barcoded 5' primer and a J-beta primer mix. Each TCR beta cDNA molecule received a unique molecular identifier from a template-switch 5' adaptor carrying 12 random nucleotides. At least 2.5 million CDR3-containing paired-end reads were obtained from each sample. First-strand cDNA was synthesized from all RNA with the Mint cDNA synthesis kit, primed by a TRBC-specific oligonucleotide. Following uracil-DNA glycosylase treatment, all cDNA underwent a first 18-cycle PCR with the universal primers M1SS and BC2_uni_R. The study's own analysis went as follows. Each sample was normalized by randomly selecting 1 million high-quality reads, each carrying a distinct molecular identifier. Reads sharing molecular identifiers were discarded rather than binned into consensus sequences. CDR3 identification, clonotype clustering and error correction used MiTCR with a Q25 quality threshold and the strictest error-elimination algorithm. A nonparametric unseen species model with Euler transformation was used to estimate lower-bound total TCR beta diversity. TCRdb reworked the public reads: Q25 trimming with fastp, MiXCR clone assembly, productive beta chains retained. When rows share a CDR3 protein, they turn into one entry using the most common DNA and genes. These V and J calls derive from TCRdb rather than the authors' analysis. Counted in this sample were 950,000 to 1,200,000 distinct CDR3 sequences; under 40% of them appeared once. The top ten hold under 15% of the sample.

The roughly 39 donors, aged about 6 to 100 years, were systemically healthy Caucasian individuals from Russia. Each donor gave 8.5 to 10 milliliters of peripheral blood, collected into EDTA-treated Vacutainer tubes. Ficoll-Paque density-gradient centrifugation was used to isolate PBMCs, with at least 7 million per sample. Trizol reagent was used to extract total RNA from the PBMCs, yielding at least 5.5 micrograms per sample. For every donor, flow cytometry on a PBMC aliquot measured the percentage of naive CD45RAhigh/CD27high T cells. Study-wide conclusions, independent of this receptor: As age increased, observed TCR beta diversity per million T cells dropped in a roughly linear way, and a significant reduction was already evident by age 40. Donor CMV infection status was unknown, potentially confounding age-related changes in expanded clonotypes. Estimates of total diversity from one million sequenced T cells were regarded as lower bounds and underestimates. There was a strong correlation between observed TCR beta diversity and the percentage of naive T cells measured by flow cytometry. The long-lived group showed more naive CD4+ T cells, fewer expanded clones and increased TCR diversity than the aged group, suggesting age selection. Bulk unsorted PBMC profiling prevented conclusive comparison of naive and antigen-experienced compartments.

This chain joins TRBV12-3 or TRBV12-4 to TRBJ2-1, with 9 bases in between that match TRBD2. This sequence was found in a man between 18 and 29 years old in good health. Sequenced input: blood. The encoded CDR3 is CASSFRLAGNNEQFF. In nucleotide form, the sequence is TGTGCCAGCAGTTTCCGTCTAGCGGGGAACAATGAGCAGTTCTTC.